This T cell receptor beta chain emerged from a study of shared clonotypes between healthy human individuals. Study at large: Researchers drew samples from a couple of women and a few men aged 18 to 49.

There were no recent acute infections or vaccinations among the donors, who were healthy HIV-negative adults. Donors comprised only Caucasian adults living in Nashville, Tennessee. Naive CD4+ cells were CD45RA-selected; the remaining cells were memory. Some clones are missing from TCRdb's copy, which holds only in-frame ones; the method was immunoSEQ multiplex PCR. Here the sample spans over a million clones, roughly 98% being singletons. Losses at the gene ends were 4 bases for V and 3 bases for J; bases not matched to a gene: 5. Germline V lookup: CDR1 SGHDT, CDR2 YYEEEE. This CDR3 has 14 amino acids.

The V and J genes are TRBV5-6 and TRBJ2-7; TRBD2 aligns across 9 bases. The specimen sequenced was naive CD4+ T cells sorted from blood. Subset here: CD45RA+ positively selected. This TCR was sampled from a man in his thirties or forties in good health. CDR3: CASSDSGSGYEQYF. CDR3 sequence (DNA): TGTGCCAGCAGCGATAGCGGGAGCGGCTACGAGCAGTACTTC.